Shown below are 13 T cell receptor beta chains from a single sample sequenced in a study of blood T cell repertoires in COVID-19. TCRdb keeps only in-frame clones here, not all; method: immunoSEQ multiplex PCR. The table includes about 230,000 clones, around 84% detected once. What was sequenced was peripheral blood. The receptors come from a woman aged 40 to 50 who had recovered from COVID-19.

The rearrangement joins TRBV15 to TRBJ1-5; 10 bases fit TRBD1. V shed 0 bases and J 4 bases; nucleotides not matched to a gene: 3. The CDR3 runs to 16 residues. Germline values: CDR1 LNHNV, CDR2 YYDKDF (reference sequence). As DNA, the CDR3 is TGTGCCACCAGCAGAGATCGGACAGGGGGAAATCAGCCCCAGCATTTT. This gives the protein CATSRDRTGGNQPQHF.

V usage is TRBV12-3 or TRBV12-4 and J usage is TRBJ2-1; tentative D call: TRBD1 (7 bases). V lost 5 bases and J 8 bases, leaving 10 bases between the germline ends. The CDR3 contains 12 residues. CDR3 amino acids: CASSQGGDEQFF. In nucleotides, the CDR3 is TGTGCCAGCAGTCAGGGGGGAGATGAGCAGTTCTTC.

This sequence joins TRBV30 and TRBJ1-2; D is perhaps TRBD1 (5 bases). The CDR3 is 11 residues long. Germline CDR1 is GTSNPN and CDR2 is SVGIG (reference sequence). CDR3 residues: CALDGGDGYTF. CDR3 coding DNA: TGTGCATTGGACGGGGGGGATGGCTACACCTTC.

The chain employs TRBV10-2 and TRBJ1-1; no clear D gene. V lost 2 bases to trimming and J lost 7 bases, with 11 bases between them. Germline CDR1 WSHSY, CDR2 SAAADI. The CDR3 consists of 13 residues. The CDR3 protein is CASSETGLVEAFF. For the CDR3, the DNA is TGCGCCAGCAGTGAGACTGGACTAGTTGAAGCTTTCTTT.

The V call is TRBV3-1 (or the pseudogene TRBV3-2), the J call TRBJ1-2, with D possibly being TRBD1 (5 bases). CDR1 is LGHDT and CDR2 is YNNKEL in the germline V gene (reference sequence). The CDR3 contains 14 residues. V was trimmed by 2 bases and J by 7 bases, leaving 14 bases between them. The CDR3 coding sequence is TGTGCCAGCAGCCAAAGCGCAGGGAAAAGTGGCTACACCTTC. This encodes CASSQSAGKSGYTF.

The chain joins TRBV4-1 to TRBJ1-3; the D gene is possibly TRBD1 (6 bases). CDR1 and CDR2 from the germline V gene are MGHRA and YSYEKL. The CDR3 covers 17 residues. V was cut by 0 bases and J by 0 bases, with 12 bases left in between. CDR3 protein: CASSQDHRTASGNTIYF. CDR3 bases: TGCGCCAGCAGCCAAGATCATAGGACAGCCTCTGGAAACACCATATATTTT.

This clone occurred many times. This CDR3 reads CASSFAGVHEQYF. The CDR3 DNA reads TGTGCCAGCAGTTTTGCGGGGGTCCACGAGCAGTACTTC. This chain connects TRBV28 to TRBJ2-7, with 7 nucleotides matching TRBD2. Losses at the gene ends were 3 bases for V and 5 bases for J; bases not matched to a gene: 4. This CDR3 comprises 13 residues. The germline gives CDR1 MDHEN, CDR2 SYDVKM.

The chain links TRBV10-3 to TRBJ1-2; D is perhaps TRBD1 (6 bases). The CDR3 consists of 16 residues. V was trimmed by 0 bases and J by 3 bases, leaving 14 bases between them. Germline V gives CDR1 ENHRY, CDR2 SYGVKD. Written as DNA, the CDR3 is TGTGCCATCAGTGAGTCGAGTGGGGGCCTAGACTATGGCTACACCTTC. Protein: CAISESSGGLDYGYTF.

The V gene is TRBV29-1, the J gene TRBJ2-3; 8 bases match TRBD1. CDR1 and CDR2 from the germline V gene are SQVTM and ANQGSEA. V gave up 4 bases and J gave up 1 base; unmatched junction bases: 4. CDR3 length: 14 residues. DNA of the CDR3: TGCAGCGTTGCGGTCAGGGGGCGCACAGATACGCAGTATTTT. Protein: CSVAVRGRTDTQYF.

This clone was found once. The gene calls are TRBV18 and TRBJ2-7, with TRBD1 as a possible D gene (6 bases). Trimming pared 2 bases from V and 3 bases from J, leaving 14 bases between. CDR3 length: 15 amino acids. Germline V gene lookup returns CDR1 KGHSH and CDR2 LQKENI. CDR3 protein: CASSPGGGRDYEQYF. In DNA form, the CDR3 reads TGTGCCAGCTCACCAGGGGGCGGTAGGGACTACGAGCAGTACTTC.

The V gene is TRBV18, the J gene TRBJ2-1; 15 positions agree with TRBD2. The CDR3 runs 19 residues. The J segment lost 1 base and the V segment lost 3 bases, leaving 7 bases of the junction unmatched. CDR1 is KGHSH and CDR2 is LQKENI in the germline V gene. As DNA, the CDR3 is TGTGCCAGCTCACCCCCCGGACTAGCGGGGGGGCGGTCCTACAATGAGCAGTTCTTC. Translating gives CASSPPGLAGGRSYNEQFF.

The chain recombines TRBV12-3 or TRBV12-4 with TRBJ1-1; D not certain. Trimming cost V 8 bases and J 1 base, with 11 bases left between them. CDR3 size: 13 residues. CDR3 sequence: CASAPDENTEAFF. CDR3 coding DNA: TGTGCCAGCGCCCCAGATGAGAACACTGAAGCTTTCTTT.

The genes are TRBV28 and TRBJ2-7; a weak D match, TRBD2 (7 bases). V lost 7 bases, J lost 6 bases, and 19 bases lay in between. The CDR3 has 14 residues. CDR1 is MDHEN, CDR2 SYDVKM, per germline. In DNA form, the CDR3 reads TGTGCCAGCATTGCGGGGGCCAGTTTGGGCGAGCAGTACTTC. It encodes CASIAGASLGEQYF. Full variable domain (outside the CDR3, taken from reference TRBV28 and TRBJ2-7): DVKVTQSSRYLVKRTGEKVFLECVQDMDHENMFWYRQDPGLGLRLIYFSYDVKMKEKGDIPEGYSVSREKKERFSLILESASTNQTSMYLCASIAGASLGEQYFGPGTRLTVT.